This record covers a single T cell receptor beta chain. PCR was performed using 60 Vbeta and 13 Jbeta primers. Profiling relied on immunoSEQ multiplex PCR, and the TCRdb table lists in-frame clones only, not all of them. Of around 99,000 clones listed, roughly 70% are singletons. Germline loops: CDR1 KGHSH, CDR2 LQKENI. V dropped 3 bases and J dropped 3 bases, with 8 bases sitting between them. CDR3 size: 13 residues. The data are from a study of cytomegalovirus exposure and HLA in healthy donors. The source of this sequence is a woman in her 70s in good health and CMV-seropositive. The sequenced sample consisted of PBMCs. This chain uses TRBV18 with TRBJ1-2, with unresolved D. Here the CDR3 reads CASSPQEDYGYTF. The DNA for the CDR3 is TGTGCCAGCTCACCCCAGGAAGACTATGGCTACACCTTC. Variable domain in full (rest from reference TRBV18 and TRBJ1-2): NAGVMQNPRHLVRRRGQEARLRCSPMKGHSHVYWYRQLPEEGLKFMVYLQKENIIDESGMPKERFSAEFPKEGPSILRIQQVVRGDSAAYFCASSPQEDYGYTFGSGTRLTVV.